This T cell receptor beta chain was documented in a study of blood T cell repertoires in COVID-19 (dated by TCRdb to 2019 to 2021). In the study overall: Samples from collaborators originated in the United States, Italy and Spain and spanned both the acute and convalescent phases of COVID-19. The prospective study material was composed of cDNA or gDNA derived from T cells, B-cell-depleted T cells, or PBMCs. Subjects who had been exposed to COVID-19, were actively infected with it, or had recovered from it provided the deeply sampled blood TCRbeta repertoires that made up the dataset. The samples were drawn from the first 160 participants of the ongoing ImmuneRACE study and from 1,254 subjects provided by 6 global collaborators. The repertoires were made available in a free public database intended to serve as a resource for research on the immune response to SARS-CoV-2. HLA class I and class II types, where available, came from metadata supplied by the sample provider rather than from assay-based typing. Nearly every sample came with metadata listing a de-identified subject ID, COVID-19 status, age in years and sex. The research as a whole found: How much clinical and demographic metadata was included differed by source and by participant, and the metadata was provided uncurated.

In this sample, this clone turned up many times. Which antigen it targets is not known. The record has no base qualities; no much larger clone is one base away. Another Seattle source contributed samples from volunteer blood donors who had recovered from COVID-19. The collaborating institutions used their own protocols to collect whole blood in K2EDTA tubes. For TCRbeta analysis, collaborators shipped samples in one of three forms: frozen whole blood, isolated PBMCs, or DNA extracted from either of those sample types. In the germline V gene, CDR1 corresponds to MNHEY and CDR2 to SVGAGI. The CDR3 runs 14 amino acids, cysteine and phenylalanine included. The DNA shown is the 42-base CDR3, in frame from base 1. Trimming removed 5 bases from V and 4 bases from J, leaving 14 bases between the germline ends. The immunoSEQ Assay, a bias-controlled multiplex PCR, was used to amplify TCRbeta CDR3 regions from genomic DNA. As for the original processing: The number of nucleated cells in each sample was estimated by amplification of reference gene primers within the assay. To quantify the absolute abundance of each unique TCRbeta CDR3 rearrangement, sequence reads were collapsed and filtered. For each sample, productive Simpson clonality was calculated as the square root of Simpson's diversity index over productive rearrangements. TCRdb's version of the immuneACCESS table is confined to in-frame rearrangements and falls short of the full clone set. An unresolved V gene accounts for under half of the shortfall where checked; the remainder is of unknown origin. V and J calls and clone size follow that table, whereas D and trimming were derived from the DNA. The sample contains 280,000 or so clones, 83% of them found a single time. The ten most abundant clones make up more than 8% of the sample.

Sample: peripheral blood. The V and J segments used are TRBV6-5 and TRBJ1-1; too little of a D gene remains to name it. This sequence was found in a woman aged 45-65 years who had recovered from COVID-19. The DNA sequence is TGTGCCAGCAGTCCGCGGGAACGGGTCACTGAAGCTTTCTTT. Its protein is CASSPRERVTEAFF.